This is a list of T cell receptor beta chains from one sample in a study of PD-1 blockade in classical Hodgkin lymphoma. This table comes from immunoSEQ multiplex PCR, and its TCRdb copy is limited to in-frame clones, with some not included. This sample yields about 110,000 clones, of which around 89% are seen a single time; 15% to 20% belongs to the top ten. The specimen comprised peripheral blood mononuclear cells (PBMCs), sampled before the second cycle of nivolumab. Receptor source: a human donor with classical Hodgkin lymphoma. The CDR3 runs from the conserved cysteine through the conserved F or W. Each record gives: clone size, V gene, J gene, D gene, CDR3 DNA, CDR3 protein. D genes are given only for firm matches. The size entry is marked missing in some rows and otherwise reads once, few, many or a size class.

abundance: NA
v_gene: TRBV7-2
j_gene: TRBJ1-1
d_gene: NA
CDR3nt: TGTGCCAGCAGCTCCGATGGTTTGGGGACTGAAGCTTTCTTT
CDR3aa: CASSSDGLGTEAFF

abundance: NA
v_gene: TRBV18
j_gene: TRBJ1-4
d_gene: NA
CDR3nt: TGTGCCAGCTCACCACTGGGGGAAGAAAAACTGTTTTTT
CDR3aa: CASSPLGEEKLFF

abundance: NA
v_gene: TRBV5-4
j_gene: TRBJ2-3
d_gene: TRBD2
CDR3nt: TGTGCCAGCAGCTCAAGGACTAGCGGGAGCACAGATACGCAGTATTTT
CDR3aa: CASSSRTSGSTDTQYF

abundance: NA
v_gene: TRBV25-1
j_gene: TRBJ2-3
d_gene: NA
CDR3nt: TGTGCCAGCAGTGGGTGGGAGGCTTTGGCAGATACGCAGTATTTT
CDR3aa: CASSGWEALADTQYF

abundance: NA
v_gene: TRBV5-1
j_gene: TRBJ2-7
d_gene: TRBD1
CDR3nt: TGCGCCAGCAGCCAACGGCCCGACAGGGGCCCCTACGAGCAGTACTTC
CDR3aa: CASSQRPDRGPYEQYF

abundance: once
v_gene: TRBV30
j_gene: TRBJ2-3
d_gene: TRBD2
CDR3nt: TGTGCCTGGGCGGGACTAGACCTAAGAGATACGCAGTATTTT
CDR3aa: CAWAGLDLRDTQYF

abundance: few
v_gene: TRBV30
j_gene: TRBJ1-5
d_gene: TRBD1
CDR3nt: TGTGCCTCGGGACAGGGGGGACAGCCCCAGCATTTT
CDR3aa: CASGQGGQPQHF

abundance: once
v_gene: TRBV6-5
j_gene: TRBJ1-5
d_gene: NA
CDR3nt: TGTGCCAGCAGTTACTCTAATTATCAGCCCCAGCATTTT
CDR3aa: CASSYSNYQPQHF

abundance: once
v_gene: TRBV29-1
j_gene: TRBJ2-2
d_gene: NA
CDR3nt: TGCAGCGTCTCAGTTGGGGTAACCGGGGAGCTGTTTTTT
CDR3aa: CSVSVGVTGELFF

abundance: once
v_gene: TRBV7-9
j_gene: TRBJ2-7
d_gene: TRBD2
CDR3nt: TGTGCCAGCAGCCTAGCGGGAGGACGAGGGACCTACGAGCAGTACTTC
CDR3aa: CASSLAGGRGTYEQYF

abundance: NA
v_gene: TRBV6-5
j_gene: TRBJ2-1
d_gene: TRBD1
CDR3nt: TGTGCCAGCATCCGGGACAGGGGACGGGGTGAGCAGTTCTTC
CDR3aa: CASIRDRGRGEQFF

abundance: NA
v_gene: TRBV7-9
j_gene: TRBJ1-1
d_gene: TRBD1
CDR3nt: TGTGCCAGCAGCTCGTTAACGCACAGGGGGCCTCGCACTGAAGCTTTCTTT
CDR3aa: CASSSLTHRGPRTEAFF

abundance: NA
v_gene: TRBV13
j_gene: TRBJ2-2
d_gene: NA
CDR3nt: TGTGCCAGCAGCTCCGTGGGGAGCGGGGAGCTGTTTTTT
CDR3aa: CASSSVGSGELFF

abundance: NA
v_gene: TRBV5-1
j_gene: TRBJ2-3
d_gene: TRBD2
CDR3nt: TGCGCCAGCAGCTCGCCCGGGGGACTAGCGGATACAGATACGCAGTATTTT
CDR3aa: CASSSPGGLADTDTQYF

abundance: NA
v_gene: TRBV18
j_gene: TRBJ1-3
d_gene: TRBD1
CDR3nt: TGTGCCAGCTCACCATCGCGACAGGGGACAGCTGGAAACACCATATATTTT
CDR3aa: CASSPSRQGTAGNTIYF

abundance: NA
v_gene: TRBV10-3
j_gene: TRBJ2-3
d_gene: NA
CDR3nt: TGTGCCTCCGGACAGTACACAGATACGCAGTATTTT
CDR3aa: CASGQYTDTQYF

abundance: NA
v_gene: TRBV15
j_gene: TRBJ1-5
d_gene: NA
CDR3nt: TGTGCCACCAGTCTGGTGCTTGTCCAGCCCCAGCATTTT
CDR3aa: CATSLVLVQPQHF

abundance: NA
v_gene: TRBV6-5
j_gene: TRBJ2-7
d_gene: NA
CDR3nt: TGTGCCAGCAGAGGGGCGGAGGGTGTCTACGAGCAGTACTTC
CDR3aa: CASRGAEGVYEQYF

abundance: NA
v_gene: TRBV6-5
j_gene: TRBJ2-7
d_gene: NA
CDR3nt: TGTGCCAGCACCGACGGTGTAGCCTACGAGCAGTACTTC
CDR3aa: CASTDGVAYEQYF

abundance: NA
v_gene: TRBV30
j_gene: TRBJ2-7
d_gene: NA
CDR3nt: TGTGCCTGGAGTGGAGAGGCGGTCCGCTTCTCCTACGAGCAGTACTTC
CDR3aa: CAWSGEAVRFSYEQYF

abundance: NA
v_gene: TRBV6-6
j_gene: TRBJ1-6
d_gene: NA
CDR3nt: TGTGCCAGCAGTTACTCCAGGGATGATAATTCACCCCTCCACTTT
CDR3aa: CASSYSRDDNSPLHF

abundance: NA
v_gene: TRBV5-1
j_gene: TRBJ2-4
d_gene: NA
CDR3nt: TGCGCCAGCAGCCCCTCGAAAGGCAACATTCAGTACTTC
CDR3aa: CASSPSKGNIQYF

abundance: NA
v_gene: TRBV2
j_gene: TRBJ2-7
d_gene: NA
CDR3nt: TGTGCCAGCAGTGAATCGCCACCCCCCTACGAGCAGTACTTC
CDR3aa: CASSESPPPYEQYF

abundance: NA
v_gene: TRBV7-2
j_gene: TRBJ2-7
d_gene: NA
CDR3nt: TGTGCCAGCAGCCCTTATCGGAACGAGCAGTACTTC
CDR3aa: CASSPYRNEQYF

abundance: NA
v_gene: TRBV10-3
j_gene: TRBJ2-7
d_gene: NA
CDR3nt: TGTGCCATCAGTCTGGCTTTGGGAGGCGAGCAGTACTTC
CDR3aa: CAISLALGGEQYF

abundance: NA
v_gene: TRBV5-4
j_gene: TRBJ2-7
d_gene: TRBD2
CDR3nt: TGTGCCAGCAGGGAAGGGACTAGCGGGGCCTACGAGCAGTACTTC
CDR3aa: CASREGTSGAYEQYF

abundance: NA
v_gene: TRBV28
j_gene: TRBJ1-2
d_gene: NA
CDR3nt: TGTGCCAGCAGTTTGTACGGTAGGAACTATGGCTACACCTTC
CDR3aa: CASSLYGRNYGYTF

abundance: NA
v_gene: TRBV13
j_gene: TRBJ1-2
d_gene: NA
CDR3nt: TGTGCCAGCAGCTTAGGCCTACCAGGCGCATATGGCTACACCTTC
CDR3aa: CASSLGLPGAYGYTF

abundance: NA
v_gene: TRBV18
j_gene: TRBJ1-1
d_gene: NA
CDR3nt: TGTGCCAGCTCACCCATCCTTGGGGTCGCTGAAGCTTTCTTT
CDR3aa: CASSPILGVAEAFF

abundance: NA
v_gene: TRBV18
j_gene: TRBJ1-1
d_gene: TRBD1
CDR3nt: TGTGCCAGCTCGTCGACAGGGGTCGGCACTGAAGCTTTCTTT
CDR3aa: CASSSTGVGTEAFF

abundance: NA
v_gene: TRBV15
j_gene: TRBJ1-5
d_gene: NA
CDR3nt: TGTGCCACCAGCAGAGTAGCAGGGACTCAGCCCCAGCATTTT
CDR3aa: CATSRVAGTQPQHF

abundance: NA
v_gene: TRBV6-5
j_gene: TRBJ1-5
d_gene: NA
CDR3nt: TGTGCCAGCAGTTACGATCGGGGGTCCACTCAGCCCCAGCATTTT
CDR3aa: CASSYDRGSTQPQHF

abundance: NA
v_gene: TRBV19
j_gene: TRBJ2-3
d_gene: NA
CDR3nt: TGTGCCAGTAGTAACCTAGCTGGAGATACGCAGTATTTT
CDR3aa: CASSNLAGDTQYF

abundance: NA
v_gene: TRBV7-9
j_gene: TRBJ2-4
d_gene: NA
CDR3nt: TGTGCCAGCAGCGGGAGTTATAGGGGGGCCAAAAACATTCAGTACTTC
CDR3aa: CASSGSYRGAKNIQYF

abundance: NA
v_gene: TRBV6-5
j_gene: TRBJ2-7
d_gene: NA
CDR3nt: TGTGCCAGCAGTTACTCGTTGACCCTCCCCTACGAGCAGTACTTC
CDR3aa: CASSYSLTLPYEQYF

abundance: NA
v_gene: TRBV6-5
j_gene: TRBJ1-4
d_gene: NA
CDR3nt: TGTGCCAGCAGAGCCGTCCAGAATGAAAAACTGTTTTTT
CDR3aa: CASRAVQNEKLFF

abundance: NA
v_gene: TRBV5-1
j_gene: TRBJ1-2
d_gene: NA
CDR3nt: TGCGCCAGCAGCCCGACTCTAAACCGGACCCCAGCGGGCTACACCTTC
CDR3aa: CASSPTLNRTPAGYTF

abundance: NA
v_gene: TRBV27
j_gene: TRBJ1-2
d_gene: NA
CDR3nt: TGTGCCAGCAGCCCTGGACGGTCCCTCTATGGCTACACCTTC
CDR3aa: CASSPGRSLYGYTF

abundance: NA
v_gene: TRBV5-1
j_gene: TRBJ2-1
d_gene: NA
CDR3nt: TGCGCCAGCAGCTTGGTTGGTACATATGAGCAGTTCTTC
CDR3aa: CASSLVGTYEQFF

abundance: NA
v_gene: TRBV28
j_gene: TRBJ1-2
d_gene: TRBD1
CDR3nt: TGTGCCAGCAGTGTGGACAGGGGAGATGGCTACACCTTC
CDR3aa: CASSVDRGDGYTF

abundance: NA
v_gene: TRBV7-6
j_gene: TRBJ1-1
d_gene: TRBD1
CDR3nt: TGTGCCAGCAGCTTGGGAAACAGGGGCGCGGCCAGGACTGAAGCTTTCTTT
CDR3aa: CASSLGNRGAARTEAFF

abundance: NA
v_gene: TRBV27
j_gene: TRBJ1-5
d_gene: NA
CDR3nt: TGTGCCAGCAGTTTATGGGGTGGGGGGCAGCCCCAGCATTTT
CDR3aa: CASSLWGGGQPQHF

abundance: NA
v_gene: TRBV6-6
j_gene: TRBJ2-1
d_gene: NA
CDR3nt: TGTGCCAGCAGTCCGTACAATGAGCAGTTCTTC
CDR3aa: CASSPYNEQFF

abundance: NA
v_gene: TRBV28
j_gene: TRBJ1-2
d_gene: TRBD1
CDR3nt: TGTGCCAGCAGTTCTCGAGGGCAGGGGGCCCATGGCTACACCTTC
CDR3aa: CASSSRGQGAHGYTF